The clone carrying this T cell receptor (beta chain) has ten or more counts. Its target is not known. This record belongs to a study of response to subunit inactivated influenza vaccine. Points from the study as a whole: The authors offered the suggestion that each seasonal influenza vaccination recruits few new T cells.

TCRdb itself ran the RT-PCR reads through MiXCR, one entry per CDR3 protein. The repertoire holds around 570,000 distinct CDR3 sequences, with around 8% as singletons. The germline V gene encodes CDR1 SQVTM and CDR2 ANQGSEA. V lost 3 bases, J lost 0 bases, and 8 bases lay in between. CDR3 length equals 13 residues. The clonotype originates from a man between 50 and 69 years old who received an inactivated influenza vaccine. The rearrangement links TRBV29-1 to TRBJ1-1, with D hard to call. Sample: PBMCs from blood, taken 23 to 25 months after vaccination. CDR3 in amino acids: CSVEEQMNTEAFF. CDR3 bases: TGCAGCGTTGAGGAACAGATGAACACTGAAGCTTTCTTT.